Below are 30 T cell receptor beta chains sequenced from a single sample in a study of shared clonotypes between healthy human individuals. TCRdb's table, derived via immunoSEQ multiplex PCR, lists solely in-frame clones and lacks some. The sample lists roughly 590,000 clones; 95% were seen once. The naive CD8 population came from CD45RO-negative cells selected for CCR7, without terminally differentiated effector memory CD45RA+ cells. The sequenced sample was naive CD8+ T cells sorted from blood. The receptors here all came from a woman aged 25 to 39 in good health.

The V gene is TRBV19, the J gene TRBJ2-3; the D gene is possibly TRBD1 (6 bases). Trimming stripped 6 bases from V and 3 bases from J, with 10 bases between. The CDR3 contains 13 residues. Germline CDR1 is LNHDA and CDR2 is SQIVND (reference sequence). CDR3 nucleotides: TGTGCCAGTAGCAGGGGTTTTACAGATACGCAGTATTTT. This translates into CASSRGFTDTQYF.

V gene TRBV2 combines with J gene TRBJ2-7; perhaps TRBD1 as D (5 bases). Trimming took off 5 bases at V and 0 bases at J, with 17 bases between the two ends. Germline CDR1 and CDR2: SNHLY and FYNNEI. The length of the CDR3 is 16 residues. The CDR3 spells CASSQRGPAISYEQYF. The CDR3 DNA reads TGTGCCAGCAGTCAAAGGGGCCCAGCGATCTCCTACGAGCAGTACTTC. Supplemented by reference TRBV2 and TRBJ2-7, the full variable domain reads EPEVTQTPSHQVTQMGQEVILRCVPISNHLYFYWYRQILGQKVEFLVSFYNNEISEKSEIFDDQFSVERPDGSNFTLKIRSTKLEDSAMYFCASSQRGPAISYEQYFGPGTRLTVT.

Notes on this clone: Other DNA variants within this sample encode the same CDR3. The gene calls are TRBV5-1 and TRBJ1-5, with D perhaps matching TRBD1 (6 bases). This CDR3 region has 14 residues. Trimming took 0 bases from V and 2 from J, leaving 6 bases between them. CDR1 and CDR2 from the germline V gene are SGHRS and YFSETQ. CDR3 in amino acids: CASSLEGGNQPQHF. The CDR3 DNA sequence: TGCGCCAGCAGCTTGGAGGGGGGCAATCAGCCCCAGCATTTT.

The chain uses TRBV27 and TRBJ2-2; 13 positions match TRBD2. This CDR3 is 18 amino acids long. J lost 3 bases, V lost 4 bases, and 8 bases had no gene match. Germline V gives CDR1 MNHEY, CDR2 SMNVEV (reference sequence). This CDR3 reads CASSSQGLAGLYTGELFF. The CDR3 DNA is TGTGCCAGCAGTTCACAGGGACTAGCGGGATTGTACACCGGGGAGCTGTTTTTT.

The gene calls are TRBV9 and TRBJ2-5; D may be TRBD1 (6 bases). The V end was cut by 4 bases, the J end by 5 bases, with 6 bases between. Germline CDR1 is SGDLS and CDR2 is YYNGEE. The CDR3 is 11 residues long. The CDR3 coding sequence is TGTGCCAGCAGCACAGGGGAGACCCAGTACTTC. This sequence encodes CASSTGETQYF.

V is TRBV28 and J is TRBJ2-7; TRBD1 matches 8 bases. This CDR3 is 14 amino acids long. V shed 3 bases, J shed 3 bases, and the junction held 4 bases outside the gene matches. Germline CDR1 is MDHEN and CDR2 is SYDVKM. This CDR3 is CASSFGRGLYEQYF. The CDR3 DNA is TGTGCCAGCAGTTTTGGCAGGGGGCTCTACGAGCAGTACTTC.

The rearrangement uses TRBV14 and TRBJ2-1; no reliable D call. The germline gives CDR1 SGHDN, CDR2 FVKESK. This CDR3 region has 12 residues. The ends were cut back, 0 bases at V and 9 bases at J, with 6 bases in the middle. In nucleotides, the CDR3 is TGTGCCAGCAGCCAAGACTTCTTTGAGCAGTTCTTC. It specifies CASSQDFFEQFF.

The chain employs TRBV28 and TRBJ2-5; maybe TRBD1 (5 bases). The CDR3 loop spans 14 amino acids. V gave up 6 bases and J gave up 4 bases, with 15 bases separating them. Germline CDR1 and CDR2: MDHEN and SYDVKM. For the CDR3, the DNA is TGTGCCAGCAGATCGAACAGGCATTCAGAGACCCAGTACTTC. Translating it yields CASRSNRHSETQYF. Variable domain in full (rest from reference TRBV28 and TRBJ2-5): DVKVTQSSRYLVKRTGEKVFLECVQDMDHENMFWYRQDPGLGLRLIYFSYDVKMKEKGDIPEGYSVSREKKERFSLILESASTNQTSMYLCASRSNRHSETQYFGPGTRLLVL.

The chain recombines TRBV7-9 with TRBJ2-1; D unresolved. Per germline, CDR1 SEHNR and CDR2 FQNEAQ (reference sequence). This CDR3 has 14 residues. V was cut by 2 bases and J by 0 bases, with 5 bases left in between. The CDR3 protein is CASSLYNSYNEQFF. Here the CDR3 DNA reads TGTGCCAGCAGCTTATACAACTCCTACAATGAGCAGTTCTTC.

J is TRBJ2-7 and V is TRBV5-1, with D unclear. Germline V gene sequence: CDR1 SGHRS, CDR2 YFSETQ. This CDR3 region has 18 residues. V was cut by 0 bases and J by 2 bases, with 21 bases left in between. Here the CDR3 reads CASSLEFGTLMDPYEQYF. The CDR3, as DNA: TGCGCCAGCAGCTTGGAATTTGGAACCCTGATGGACCCCTACGAGCAGTACTTC.

The chain has TRBV6-1 and TRBJ2-2; the D gene could be TRBD1 or TRBD2 (5 bases each). The CDR3 has 15 residues. The V end was cut by 3 bases, the J end by 4 bases, with 12 bases between. Germline V gives CDR1 MNHNS, CDR2 SASEGT. The CDR3: CASSDPGTVTGELFF. CDR3 bases: TGTGCCAGCAGTGATCCCGGGACGGTCACCGGGGAGCTGTTTTTT.

V gene TRBV5-6 combines with J gene TRBJ2-7; 14 nucleotides align to TRBD2. This CDR3 is built from 18 residues. Unmatched junction bases numbered 8, after V lost 0 bases and J lost 3 bases. Germline V gene sequence: CDR1 SGHDT, CDR2 YYEEEE. CDR3 nucleotide sequence: TGTGCCAGCAGCTTGGCTTCGGGACTAGCGGGAGCCCACTACGAGCAGTACTTC. Translated: CASSLASGLAGAHYEQYF.

This clone appeared once. The chain has TRBV28 and TRBJ1-1; D not resolved. Trimming left V 5 bases short and J 4 bases short, with 11 bases between. In germline, CDR1 is MDHEN, CDR2 SYDVKM. The CDR3 totals 13 residues. CDR3 sequence reads: CASSPTRGTEAFF. CDR3 DNA: TGTGCCAGCAGTCCCACCCGGGGCACTGAAGCTTTCTTT.

Only one count was recorded for this clone. This chain connects TRBV4-1 to TRBJ2-7, with a weak D call TRBD1 (6 bases). Trimming shortened V by 2 bases and J by 3 bases, and 11 bases separated the two germline ends. Germline lookup yields CDR1 MGHRA and CDR2 YSYEKL. CDR3 length: 14 residues. CDR3 amino acids: CASSQIGQSYEQYF. CDR3 sequence (DNA): TGCGCCAGCAGCCAAATAGGACAGAGCTACGAGCAGTACTTC.

This chain connects TRBV19 to TRBJ2-3; D is possibly TRBD1 (6 bases). The V gene's germline CDR1 is LNHDA and CDR2 SQIVND (reference sequence). The CDR3 consists of 14 residues. V lost 5 bases, J lost 5 bases, and 14 bases lay in between. The CDR3 loop is CASSAGTMGDTQYF. Here the CDR3 DNA reads TGTGCCAGTAGTGCCGGGACAATGGGAGATACGCAGTATTTT.

The CDR3 nucleotides read TGTGCCAGCTCACCATCGTATATGGGGGAAGTAAATGAAAAACTGTTTTTT. This gives the protein CASSPSYMGEVNEKLFF. The chain recombines TRBV18 with TRBJ1-4; TRBD1 is a possible D gene (5 bases). The CDR3 extends over 17 amino acids. Germline CDR1 and CDR2: KGHSH and LQKENI. The V end was cut by 2 bases, the J end by 5 bases, with 18 bases between.

The chain has TRBV9 and TRBJ2-6, with no clear D. Per germline, CDR1 SGDLS and CDR2 YYNGEE. This CDR3 is built from 16 residues. Deletions cut 2 bases from V and 4 bases from J, with 13 bases between. CDR3 coding DNA: TGTGCCAGCAGCGTGTCACCTCTGGGAGGGGCCAACGTCCTGACTTTC. Translated, it gives CASSVSPLGGANVLTF.

In DNA, the CDR3 is TGTGCCAGCAGCATAGACAAGGAGGAGCCCCAGCATTTT. Translation gives CASSIDKEEPQHF. The chain is built from TRBV7-8 and TRBJ1-5; D unresolved. This CDR3 has 13 amino acids. V gave up 5 bases and J gave up 8 bases, with 13 bases separating them. Germline CDR1 SGHVS, CDR2 FQNEAQ.

The V gene is TRBV27, the J gene TRBJ2-3, with TRBD2 matching 7 bases. The ends lost 5 bases at V and 0 bases at J; junction bases unmatched: 14. Per germline, CDR1 MNHEY and CDR2 SMNVEV (reference sequence). This CDR3 spans 18 amino acids. The CDR3 region has the DNA TGTGCCAGCAGTGTTTCTTCGTGGACTAGTACTAGCACAGATACGCAGTATTTT. As protein: CASSVSSWTSTSTDTQYF.

This clone was observed a single time. The gene calls are TRBV27 and TRBJ1-2; D unclear. From germline, CDR1 is MNHEY and CDR2 SMNVEV (reference sequence). This CDR3 is 14 amino acids long. Trimming took 3 bases from V and 2 from J, leaving 10 bases between them. CDR3 DNA: TGTGCCAGCAGTTTTCTGGAGGCGAACTATGGCTACACCTTC. Protein sequence: CASSFLEANYGYTF.

The chain joins TRBV6-5 to TRBJ1-2, with D possibly TRBD1 on 5 matching bases. The CDR3 is 15 amino acids. Germline CDR1 is MNHEY and CDR2 is SVGAGI. Deletions cut 6 bases from V and 8 bases from J, with 22 bases between. In DNA form, the CDR3 reads TGTGCCAGCAGCTTGGCCCTTGCGGGACTCGAGGGCTACACCTTC. Translating gives CASSLALAGLEGYTF.

The chain links TRBV27 to TRBJ2-3, with D perhaps assigned TRBD1 or TRBD2 (5 bases each). Germline V gene lookup returns CDR1 MNHEY and CDR2 SMNVEV (reference sequence). The V gene lost 5 bases and the J gene lost 4 bases, with 13 bases spanning the gap. The CDR3 extends over 14 amino acids. CDR3 protein: CASSLGTPPDTQYF. The CDR3 region has the DNA TGTGCCAGCAGTCTCGGGACCCCCCCAGATACGCAGTATTTT.

The CDR3 sequence is CASSEGTSSADTQYF. In DNA, the CDR3 is TGTGCCAGCAGCGAAGGGACTAGCTCAGCAGATACGCAGTATTTT. This rearrangement joins TRBV9 to TRBJ2-3; TRBD2 agrees at 9 bases. The V gene end was trimmed by 3 bases and the J gene end by 4 bases; junction bases not matched to a gene: 6. The CDR3 is 15 residues long. Germline V gives CDR1 SGDLS, CDR2 YYNGEE.

This sequence joins TRBV4-1 and TRBJ1-1; 7 bases are shared with TRBD1. Germline trimming cut 5 bases from V and 0 bases from J; bases unmatched to any gene: 9. Germline CDR1 MGHRA, CDR2 YSYEKL. The CDR3 totals 16 residues. The CDR3 protein is CASSTHRGAMNTEAFF. Here the CDR3 DNA reads TGCGCCAGCAGCACCCACAGGGGAGCTATGAACACTGAAGCTTTCTTT.

V and J are TRBV19 and TRBJ1-3; 7 bases line up with TRBD1. With 3 bases clipped from V and 2 bases from J, the junction kept 7 bases outside the gene matches. Germline V gene sequence: CDR1 LNHDA, CDR2 SQIVND (reference sequence). CDR3 length: 16 residues. As DNA, the CDR3 is TGTGCCAGTAGTATCGGGACAGATACGGCTGGAAACACCATATATTTT. This encodes CASSIGTDTAGNTIYF.

V and J are TRBV4-2 and TRBJ2-3; D is unclear. CDR1 and CDR2 from the germline V gene are LGHNA and YNFKEQ. The CDR3 has 14 residues. V dropped 0 bases and J dropped 4 bases, with 8 bases sitting between them. As DNA, the CDR3 is TGTGCCAGCAGCCAAGATACGGGCGCAGATACGCAGTATTTT. Its translation: CASSQDTGADTQYF.

The chain joins TRBV5-1 to TRBJ2-1, with D possibly being TRBD2 (6 bases). V was clipped by 2 bases and J by 0 bases, with 9 bases between them. The CDR3 covers 15 residues. Looked up from germline, CDR1 is SGHRS and CDR2 is YFSETQ. CDR3 sequence: CASSLRTNSYNEQFF. The CDR3 DNA is TGCGCCAGCAGCTTACGGACTAACTCCTACAATGAGCAGTTCTTC.

The V and J genes are TRBV7-6 and TRBJ2-1, with D possibly TRBD2 on 7 matching bases. This CDR3 comprises 14 residues. Germline V lookup: CDR1 SGHVS, CDR2 FNYEAQ. V was clipped by 3 bases and J by 2 bases, with 8 bases between them. The CDR3 loop reads CASSLGGPYNEQFF. Written as DNA, the CDR3 is TGTGCCAGCAGCTTGGGGGGGCCCTACAATGAGCAGTTCTTC. Using reference TRBV7-6 and TRBJ2-1 for the parts outside the CDR3, the full variable domain is GAGVSQSPRYKVTKRGQDVALRCDPISGHVSLYWYRQALGQGPEFLTYFNYEAQQDKSGLPNDRFSAERPEGSISTLTIQRTEQRDSAMYRCASSLGGPYNEQFFGPGTRLTVL.

The rearrangement uses TRBV28 and TRBJ2-7; weak D call: TRBD2 (6 bases). This CDR3 is 12 amino acids long. Germline CDR1 and CDR2: MDHEN and SYDVKM. The CDR3 loop is CAPGLSPYEQYF. The CDR3 region has the DNA TGTGCTCCGGGACTGTCGCCCTACGAGCAGTACTTC.

This chain joins TRBV7-8 and TRBJ2-7, with D maybe TRBD2 (6 bases). V was shortened by 2 bases and J by 5 bases, with 16 bases between the two germline ends. Germline CDR1 is SGHVS and CDR2 is FQNEAQ. CDR3 length equals 15 residues. The CDR3 sequence is CASSLRAGTIHEQYF. As DNA, the CDR3 is TGTGCCAGCAGCTTAAGGGCGGGAACCATCCACGAGCAGTACTTC. Drawing the rest from reference TRBV7-8 and TRBJ2-7, the complete variable domain is GAGVSQSPRYKVAKRGQDVALRCDPISGHVSLFWYQQALGQGPEFLTYFQNEAQLDKSGLPSDRFFAERPEGSVSTLKIQRTQQEDSAVYLCASSLRAGTIHEQYFGPGTRLTVT.